The TCR beta chain described here comes from a study of OX40 agonist ivuxolimab in advanced cancers. Study summary: Partial responses were seen in three patients, one with hepatocellular carcinoma and two with cutaneous melanoma.

There are 15 residues in the CDR3. The germline CDR1 and CDR2 sequences are MNHEY and SVGAGI. J was trimmed by 4 bases and V by 1 base; bases with no gene match: 3. The assay was immunoSEQ multiplex PCR, and TCRdb's table has in-frame clones only and misses some. This table holds about 36,000 clones, 74% found once. This clonotype originated in an adult with an advanced solid tumor such as melanoma, head and neck, liver or kidney cancer. The gene calls are TRBV6-5 and TRBJ1-4; 7 bases line up with TRBD1. Material: CD4+ or CD8+ T cells sorted from blood, obtained in a trial of the OX40 agonist ivuxolimab. This chain's CDR3 is CASSYFAGGNEKLFF. The CDR3 DNA follows: TGTGCCAGCAGTTACTTCGCAGGGGGTAATGAAAAACTGTTTTTT.